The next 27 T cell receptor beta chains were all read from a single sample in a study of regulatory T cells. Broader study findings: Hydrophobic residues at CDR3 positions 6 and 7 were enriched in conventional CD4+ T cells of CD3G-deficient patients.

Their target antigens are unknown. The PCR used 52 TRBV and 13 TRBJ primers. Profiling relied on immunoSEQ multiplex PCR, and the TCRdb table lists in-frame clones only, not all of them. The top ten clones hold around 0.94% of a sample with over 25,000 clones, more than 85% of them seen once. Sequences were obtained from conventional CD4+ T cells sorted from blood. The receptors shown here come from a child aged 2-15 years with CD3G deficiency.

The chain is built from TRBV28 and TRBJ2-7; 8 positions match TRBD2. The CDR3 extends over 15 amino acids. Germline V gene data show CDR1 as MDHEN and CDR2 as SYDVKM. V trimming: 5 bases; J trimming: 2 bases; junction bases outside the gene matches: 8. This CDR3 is CASSHPGLGTYEQYF. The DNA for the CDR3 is TGTGCCAGCAGTCACCCGGGACTAGGGACCTACGAGCAGTACTTC.

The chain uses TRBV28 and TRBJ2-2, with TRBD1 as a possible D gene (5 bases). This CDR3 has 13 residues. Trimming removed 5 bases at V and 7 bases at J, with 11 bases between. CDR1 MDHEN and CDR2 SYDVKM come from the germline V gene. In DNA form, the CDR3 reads TGTGCCAGCAGTCTGCCCGACAGCGGGGAGCTGTTTTTT. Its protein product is CASSLPDSGELFF.

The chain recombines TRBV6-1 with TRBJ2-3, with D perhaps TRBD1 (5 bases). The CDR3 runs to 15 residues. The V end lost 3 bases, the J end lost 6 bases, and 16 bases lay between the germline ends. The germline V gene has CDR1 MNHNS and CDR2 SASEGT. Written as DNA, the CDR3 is TGTGCCAGCAGTGAGCCAGGAAAAGGGGTGGATACGCAGTATTTT. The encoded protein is CASSEPGKGVDTQYF.

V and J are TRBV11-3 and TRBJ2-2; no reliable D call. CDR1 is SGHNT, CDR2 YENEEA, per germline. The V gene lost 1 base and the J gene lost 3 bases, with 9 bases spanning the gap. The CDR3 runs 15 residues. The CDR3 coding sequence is TGTGCCAGCAGCTTAGGACTGGGCTACACCGGGGAGCTGTTTTTT. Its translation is CASSLGLGYTGELFF.

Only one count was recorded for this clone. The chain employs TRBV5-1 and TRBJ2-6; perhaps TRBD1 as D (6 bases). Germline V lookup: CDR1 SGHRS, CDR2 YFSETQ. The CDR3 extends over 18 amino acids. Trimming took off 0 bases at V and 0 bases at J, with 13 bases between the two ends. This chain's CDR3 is CASSLGGGSSSGANVLTF. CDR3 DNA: TGCGCCAGCAGCTTGGGTGGGGGCAGCTCCTCTGGGGCCAACGTCCTGACTTTC.

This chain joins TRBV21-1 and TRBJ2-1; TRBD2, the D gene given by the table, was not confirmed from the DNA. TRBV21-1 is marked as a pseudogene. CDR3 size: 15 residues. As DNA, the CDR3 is TGTGCCAGCAGCAAACTAGCGGGAGAAAGCAATGAGCAGTTCTTC. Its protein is CASSKLAGESNEQFF.

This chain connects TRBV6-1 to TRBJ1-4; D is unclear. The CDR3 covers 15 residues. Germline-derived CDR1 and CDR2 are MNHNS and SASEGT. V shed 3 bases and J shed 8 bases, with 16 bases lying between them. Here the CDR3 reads CASSDLGVGQEKLFF. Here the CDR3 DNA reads TGTGCCAGCAGTGATCTTGGGGTCGGGCAAGAAAAACTGTTTTTT.

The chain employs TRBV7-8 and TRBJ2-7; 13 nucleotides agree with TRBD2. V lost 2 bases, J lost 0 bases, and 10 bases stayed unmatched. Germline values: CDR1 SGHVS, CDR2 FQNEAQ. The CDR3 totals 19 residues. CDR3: CASSLIPGLAGSSSYEQYF. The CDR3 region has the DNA TGTGCCAGCAGCTTAATCCCGGGACTAGCGGGATCGAGCTCCTACGAGCAGTACTTC.

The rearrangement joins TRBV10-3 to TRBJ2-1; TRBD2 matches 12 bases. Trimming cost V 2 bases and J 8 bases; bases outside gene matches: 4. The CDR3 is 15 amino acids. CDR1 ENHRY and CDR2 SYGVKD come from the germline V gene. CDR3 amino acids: CAISEMTSGSHEQFF. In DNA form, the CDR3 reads TGTGCCATCAGTGAGATGACTAGCGGGAGTCATGAGCAGTTCTTC.

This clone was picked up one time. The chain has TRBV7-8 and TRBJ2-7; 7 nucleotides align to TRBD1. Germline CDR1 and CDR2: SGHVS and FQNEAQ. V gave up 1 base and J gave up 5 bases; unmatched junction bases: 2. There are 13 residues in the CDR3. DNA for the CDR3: TGTGCCAGCAGCTTAGACAGGGGTGACGAGCAGTACTTC. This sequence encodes CASSLDRGDEQYF.

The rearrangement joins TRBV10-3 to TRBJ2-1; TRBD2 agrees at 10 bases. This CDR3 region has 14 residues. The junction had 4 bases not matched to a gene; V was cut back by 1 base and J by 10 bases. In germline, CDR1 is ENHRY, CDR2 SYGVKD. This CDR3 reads CAISELSSGSEQFF. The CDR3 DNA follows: TGTGCCATCAGTGAGTTGTCTAGCGGGAGCGAGCAGTTCTTC.

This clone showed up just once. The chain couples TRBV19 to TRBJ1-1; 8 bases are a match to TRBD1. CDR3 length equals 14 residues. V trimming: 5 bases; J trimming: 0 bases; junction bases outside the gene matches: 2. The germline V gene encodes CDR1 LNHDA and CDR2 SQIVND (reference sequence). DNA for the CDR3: TGTGCCAGTAGTTCCAGGGGGCTGAACACTGAAGCTTTCTTT. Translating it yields CASSSRGLNTEAFF.

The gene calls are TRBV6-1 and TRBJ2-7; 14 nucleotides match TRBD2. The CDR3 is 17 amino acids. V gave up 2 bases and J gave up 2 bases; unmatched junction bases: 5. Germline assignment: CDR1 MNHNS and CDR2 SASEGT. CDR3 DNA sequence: TGTGCCAGCAGTGAAAGGACTAGCGGGAGGATCCCCTACGAGCAGTACTTC. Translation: CASSERTSGRIPYEQYF.

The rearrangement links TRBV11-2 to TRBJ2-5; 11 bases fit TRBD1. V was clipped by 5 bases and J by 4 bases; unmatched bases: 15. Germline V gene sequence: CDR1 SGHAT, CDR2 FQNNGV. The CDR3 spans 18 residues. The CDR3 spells CASSPRKDRGRIGETQYF. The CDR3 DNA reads TGTGCCAGCAGCCCCCGAAAGGACAGGGGGCGCATCGGAGAGACCCAGTACTTC.

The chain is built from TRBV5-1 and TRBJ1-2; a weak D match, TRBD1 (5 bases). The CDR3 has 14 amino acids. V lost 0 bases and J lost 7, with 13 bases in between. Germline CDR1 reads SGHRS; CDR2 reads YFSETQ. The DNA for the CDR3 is TGCGCCAGCAGCTTGGGGTCGGAGGGGTCTGGCTACACCTTC. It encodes CASSLGSEGSGYTF.

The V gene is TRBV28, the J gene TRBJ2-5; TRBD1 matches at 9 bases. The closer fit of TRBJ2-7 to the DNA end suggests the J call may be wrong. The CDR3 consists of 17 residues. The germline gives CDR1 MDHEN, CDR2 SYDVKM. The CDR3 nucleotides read TGTGCCAGCAGTTTGGGGCCGGGACAGGGCTTCCCATACGAGCAGTACTTC. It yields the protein CASSLGPGQGFPYEQYF.

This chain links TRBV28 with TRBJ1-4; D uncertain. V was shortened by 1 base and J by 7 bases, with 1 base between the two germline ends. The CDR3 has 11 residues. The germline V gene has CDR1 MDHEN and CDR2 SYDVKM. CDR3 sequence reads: CASSLSEKLFF. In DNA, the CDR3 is TGTGCCAGCAGTTTATCTGAAAAACTGTTTTTT.

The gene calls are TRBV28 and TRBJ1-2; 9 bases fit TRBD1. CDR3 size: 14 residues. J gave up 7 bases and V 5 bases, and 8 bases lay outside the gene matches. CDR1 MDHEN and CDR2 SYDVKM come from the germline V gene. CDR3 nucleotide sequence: TGTGCCAGCAGTCCACCACAGGGGGCTGGTGGCTACACCTTC. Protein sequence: CASSPPQGAGGYTF.

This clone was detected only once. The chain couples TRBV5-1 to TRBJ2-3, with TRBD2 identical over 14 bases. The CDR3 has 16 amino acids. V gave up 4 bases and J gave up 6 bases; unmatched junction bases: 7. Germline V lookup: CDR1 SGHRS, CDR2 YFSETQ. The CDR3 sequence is CASSQGTSGRSDTQYF. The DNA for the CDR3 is TGCGCCAGCAGCCAAGGGACTAGCGGGAGATCTGATACGCAGTATTTT.

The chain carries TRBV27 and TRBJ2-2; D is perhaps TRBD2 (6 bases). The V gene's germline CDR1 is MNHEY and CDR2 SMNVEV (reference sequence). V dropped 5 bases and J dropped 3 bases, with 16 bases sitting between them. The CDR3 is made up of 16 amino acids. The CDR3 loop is CASSREYGRHTGELFF. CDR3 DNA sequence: TGTGCCAGCAGTCGTGAGTACGGGAGACACACCGGGGAGCTGTTTTTT.

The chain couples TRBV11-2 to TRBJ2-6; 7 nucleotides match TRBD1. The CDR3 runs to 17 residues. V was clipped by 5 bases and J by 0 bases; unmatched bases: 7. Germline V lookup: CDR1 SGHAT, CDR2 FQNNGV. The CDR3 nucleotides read TGTGCCAGCAGCACGACAGGGAGCATCTCTGGGGCCAACGTCCTGACTTTC. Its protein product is CASSTTGSISGANVLTF. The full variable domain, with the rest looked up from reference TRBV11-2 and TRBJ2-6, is EAGVAQSPRYKIIEKRQSVAFWCNPISGHATLYWYQQILGQGPKLLIQFQNNGVVDDSQLPKDRFSAERLKGVDSTLKIQPAKLEDSAVYLCASSTTGSISGANVLTFGAGSRLTVL.

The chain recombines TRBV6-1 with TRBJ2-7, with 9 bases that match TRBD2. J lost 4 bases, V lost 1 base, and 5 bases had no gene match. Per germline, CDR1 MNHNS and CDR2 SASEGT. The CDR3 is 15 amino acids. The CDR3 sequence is CASSEVAGVGYEQYF. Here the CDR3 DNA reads TGTGCCAGCAGTGAAGTAGCGGGAGTCGGTTACGAGCAGTACTTC.

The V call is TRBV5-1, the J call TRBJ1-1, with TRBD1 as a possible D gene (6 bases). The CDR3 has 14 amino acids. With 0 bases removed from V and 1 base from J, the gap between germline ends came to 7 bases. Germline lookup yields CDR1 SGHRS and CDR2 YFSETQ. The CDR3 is CASSLGGQNTEAFF. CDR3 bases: TGCGCCAGCAGCTTGGGGGGGCAGAACACTGAAGCTTTCTTT.

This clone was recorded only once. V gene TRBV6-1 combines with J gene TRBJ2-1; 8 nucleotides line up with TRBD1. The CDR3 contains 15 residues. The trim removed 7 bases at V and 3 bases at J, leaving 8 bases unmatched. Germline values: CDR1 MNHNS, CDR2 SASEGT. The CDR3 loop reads CASTAWGQVYNEQFF. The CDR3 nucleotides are TGTGCCAGCACCGCGTGGGGACAGGTCTACAATGAGCAGTTCTTC.

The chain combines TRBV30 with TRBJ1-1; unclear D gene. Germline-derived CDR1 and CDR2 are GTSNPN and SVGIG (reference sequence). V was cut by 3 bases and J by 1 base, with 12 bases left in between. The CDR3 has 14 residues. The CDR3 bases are TGTGCCTGGAGCCGGCGACGCGGGAACACTGAAGCTTTCTTT. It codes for CAWSRRRGNTEAFF. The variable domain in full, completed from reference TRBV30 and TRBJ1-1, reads SQTIHQWPATLVQPVGSPLSLECTVEGTSNPNLYWYRQAAGRGLQLLFYSVGIGQISSEVPQNLSASRPQDRQFILSSKKLLLSDSGFYLCAWSRRRGNTEAFFGQGTRLTVV.

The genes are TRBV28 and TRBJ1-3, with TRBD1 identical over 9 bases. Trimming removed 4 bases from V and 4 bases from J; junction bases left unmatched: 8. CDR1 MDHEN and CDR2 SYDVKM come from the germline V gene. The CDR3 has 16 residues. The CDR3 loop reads CASSSATGGGGNTIYF. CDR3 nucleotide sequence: TGTGCCAGCAGTTCGGCGACAGGGGGAGGAGGAAACACCATATATTTT.

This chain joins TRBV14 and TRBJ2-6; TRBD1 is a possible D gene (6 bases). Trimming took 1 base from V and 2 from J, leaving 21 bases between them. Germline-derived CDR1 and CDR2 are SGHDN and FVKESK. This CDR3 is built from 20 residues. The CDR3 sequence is CASSQAIGTPRTTGANVLTF. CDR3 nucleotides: TGTGCCAGCAGCCAAGCAATCGGGACACCACGTACTACTGGGGCCAACGTCCTGACTTTC.